These 20 T cell receptor beta chains share one sample of origin, sequenced in a study of Graves' ophthalmopathy and Graves' hyperthyroidism. Transcripts of RNA were the source for amplifying TCR beta CDR3 regions. Investigators did first-round RT-PCR with HTBI primers, then second-round multiplex PCR. One entry per CDR3 protein, called by TCRdb with MiXCR from the multiplex PCR reads. Of almost 400,000 distinct CDR3 sequences in the sample, about 17% were seen once. Sample: peripheral blood. The receptor set was obtained from a woman aged 18 to 35 with Graves' ophthalmopathy.

This clonotype appeared a few times. The chain couples TRBV18 to TRBJ1-1; 8 nucleotides line up with TRBD1. The CDR3 loop spans 15 amino acids. The trim removed 4 bases at V and 4 bases at J, leaving 8 bases unmatched. Per the germline V gene, CDR1 is KGHSH and CDR2 is LQKENI. For the CDR3, the DNA is TGTGCCAGCTCACTTGGACAGGGTAGGATCACTGAAGCTTTCTTT. Its protein product is CASSLGQGRITEAFF.

Ten or more counts support this clonotype. J is TRBJ2-7 and V is TRBV7-2, with D possibly being TRBD2 (6 bases). The CDR3 runs to 15 residues. The ends were cut back, 4 bases at V and 0 bases at J, with 13 bases in the middle. Germline V gene lookup returns CDR1 SGHTA and CDR2 FQGNSA. The chain's CDR3 is CASSSRLGDSYEQYF. For the CDR3, the DNA is TGTGCCAGCAGCTCCAGACTAGGCGACTCCTACGAGCAGTACTTC. The full variable domain, in which reference TRBV7-2 and TRBJ2-7 provide the parts outside the CDR3, is GAGVSQSPSNKVTEKGKDVELRCDPISGHTALYWYRQSLGQGLEFLIYFQGNSAPDKSGLPSDRFSAERTGGSVSTLTIQRTQQEDSAVYLCASSSRLGDSYEQYFGPGTRLTVT.

This clonotype appeared many times. CDR3: CASSFLSGSLTKNIQYF. As DNA, the CDR3 is TGTGCCAGCAGTTTCCTCAGCGGGAGCCTAACCAAAAACATTCAGTACTTC. The chain recombines TRBV6-2 or TRBV6-3 with TRBJ2-4; 8 nucleotides align to TRBD2. The CDR3 is 17 amino acids. The V and J ends lost 4 bases and 2 bases, in that order; junction bases with no gene match: 10. Germline CDR1 MNHEY, CDR2 SVGEGT.

Many counts were recorded for this clonotype. The chain couples TRBV4-1 to TRBJ1-1; no firm D call. V was cut by 2 bases and J by 1 base, with 11 bases left in between. The CDR3 contains 15 residues. The germline gives CDR1 MGHRA, CDR2 YSYEKL. The CDR3 nucleotides read TGCGCCAGCAGCCAACAACGGGTAAAGAACACTGAAGCTTTCTTT. The encoded protein is CASSQQRVKNTEAFF.

Details on this clonotype: This may be a read error: a much more frequent sequence differs by one nucleotide. The rearrangement joins TRBV4-3 to TRBJ1-6, with a tentative D call TRBD1 (5 bases). The CDR3 contains 18 residues. Germline assignment: CDR1 LGHNA and CDR2 YSLEER. DNA for the CDR3: TGCACCAGCAGCCAAGCAATCACGGGGGGGGTAGTCAATTCACCCCTCCACTTT. Amino acids: CTSSQAITGGVVNSPLHF.

This clonotype was detected many times. The rearrangement links TRBV6-1 to TRBJ1-5, with TRBD1 identical over 10 bases. There are 14 residues in the CDR3. Germline V gene data show CDR1 as MNHNS and CDR2 as SASEGT. J gave up 2 bases and V 6 bases, and 1 base lay outside the gene matches. Written as DNA, the CDR3 is TGTGCCAGCAGCGACAGGGGGCGCAATCAGCCCCAGCATTTT. Its translation: CASSDRGRNQPQHF.

There are many counts of this clonotype. The CDR3 here is CASRSEGAPLSLHF. The CDR3 DNA sequence: TGTGCCAGCAGATCAGAGGGGGCTCCTCTATCCCTCCACTTT. The rearrangement joins TRBV12-3 or TRBV12-4 to TRBJ1-6; 7 positions agree with TRBD1. CDR3 length: 14 amino acids. The ends lost 6 bases at V and 14 bases at J; junction bases unmatched: 13.

This clonotype came up many times. This chain links TRBV27 with TRBJ2-7; possibly TRBD1 or TRBD2 for D (5 bases each). Germline V lookup: CDR1 MNHEY, CDR2 SMNVEV (reference sequence). CDR3 length equals 14 residues. V was pared by 5 bases and J by 2 bases, with 13 bases between. CDR3 region: CASSKIGAPYEQYF. CDR3 nucleotide sequence: TGTGCCAGCAGTAAAATCGGGGCTCCCTACGAGCAGTACTTC.

This clonotype was observed at least ten times. The chain couples TRBV7-8 to TRBJ1-1; 8 nucleotides match TRBD1. The germline V gene has CDR1 SGHVS and CDR2 FQNEAQ. The CDR3 is made up of 15 amino acids. V lost 4 bases to trimming and J lost 2 bases; unmatched junction nucleotides: 6. The CDR3 nucleotides are TGTGCCAGCAGCTCCCAGACAGGGGTTAACACTGAAGCTTTCTTT. Protein: CASSSQTGVNTEAFF.

There are many counts of this clonotype. The chain recombines TRBV28 with TRBJ1-1, with 7 bases aligning to TRBD1. Losses at the gene ends were 4 bases for V and 0 bases for J; bases not matched to a gene: 17. In germline, CDR1 is MDHEN, CDR2 SYDVKM. The CDR3 consists of 19 residues. In DNA, the CDR3 is TGTGCCAGCAGTTCCCATCGCCTCGACAGGGTGGGTATGAACACTGAAGCTTTCTTT. Translated, it gives CASSSHRLDRVGMNTEAFF.

This clonotype was observed many times. This chain uses TRBV11-2 with TRBJ1-3; 7 bases line up with TRBD1. J gave up 7 bases and V 3 bases, and 6 bases lay outside the gene matches. This CDR3 is 14 amino acids long. Per germline, CDR1 SGHAT and CDR2 FQNNGV. The CDR3 spells CASSFQGDRNTIYF. In DNA form, the CDR3 reads TGTGCCAGCAGCTTCCAGGGGGACCGGAACACCATATATTTT.

This clonotype has a count of ten or more. J is TRBJ1-2 and V is TRBV19; D ambiguous. Germline values: CDR1 LNHDA, CDR2 SQIVND (reference sequence). The CDR3 is made up of 16 amino acids. V was clipped by 4 bases and J by 3 bases, with 18 bases between them. In DNA, the CDR3 is TGTGCCAGTAGTACAGTTACGGCGCGCTTCCACTATGGCTACACCTTC. This sequence encodes CASSTVTARFHYGYTF.

At least ten counts were recorded for this clonotype. V is TRBV27 and J is TRBJ2-7; 9 nucleotides agree with TRBD1. Losses at the gene ends were 6 bases for V and 6 bases for J; bases not matched to a gene: 15. This CDR3 is built from 16 residues. From germline, CDR1 is MNHEY and CDR2 SMNVEV (reference sequence). The CDR3 nucleotides are TGTGCCAGCAGCCTAGGCCATCCGGGACAGGGACGCGAGCAGTACTTC. It is translated as CASSLGHPGQGREQYF.

In its sample, this clonotype was seen many times. J is TRBJ1-6 and V is TRBV6-5; TRBD1 aligns across 7 bases. The CDR3 loop spans 18 amino acids. With V trimmed by 0 bases and J by 0 bases, 5 bases remained unmatched. CDR1 and CDR2 from the germline V gene are MNHEY and SVGAGI. CDR3: CASSYSNRGSSYNSPLHF. Here the CDR3 DNA reads TGTGCCAGCAGTTACTCGAACAGGGGAAGCTCCTATAATTCACCCCTCCACTTT.

V and J are TRBV6-2 or TRBV6-3 and TRBJ2-2, with 7 positions matching TRBD1. CDR1 and CDR2 (germline): MNHEY, SVGEGT. This CDR3 comprises 14 residues. Trimming removed 8 bases from V and 3 bases from J; junction bases left unmatched: 6. CDR3 DNA: TGTGCCAGCCGTACAGGGACAGACACCGGGGAGCTGTTTTTT. It specifies CASRTGTDTGELFF.

In this sample, this clonotype turned up many times. The V gene is TRBV4-3, the J gene TRBJ1-6; D is undetermined. Between the trimmed V and J ends, which lost 0 bases and 7 bases, there was a span of 10 bases. The CDR3 is made up of 15 amino acids. CDR1 and CDR2 (germline): LGHNA, YSLEER. The CDR3 region has the DNA TGCGCCAGCAGCCAAGATCCGGTGGGAAATTCACCCCTCCACTTT. Translation gives CASSQDPVGNSPLHF.

This clonotype occurred many times. The chain combines TRBV28 with TRBJ1-6; 9 nucleotides agree with TRBD1. Germline CDR1 MDHEN, CDR2 SYDVKM. The CDR3 consists of 14 residues. J gave up 7 bases and V 6 bases, and 4 bases lay outside the gene matches. The CDR3: CASRADRGNSPLHF. CDR3 bases: TGTGCCAGCAGGGCCGACAGGGGGAATTCACCCCTCCACTTT.

At least ten counts were recorded for this clonotype. V is TRBV27 and J is TRBJ1-6; D unresolved. The germline V gene encodes CDR1 MNHEY and CDR2 SMNVEV (reference sequence). Trimming cost V 6 bases and J 0 bases, with 9 bases left between them. This CDR3 comprises 15 residues. The DNA of the CDR3 is TGTGCCAGCAGCATGTCGAGCTCCTATAATTCACCCCTCCACTTT. This translates into CASSMSSSYNSPLHF.

V is TRBV18 and J is TRBJ1-1, with no clear D. The CDR3 is 14 residues long. The germline V gene has CDR1 KGHSH and CDR2 LQKENI. V dropped 3 bases and J dropped 6 bases, with 14 bases sitting between them. The DNA of the CDR3 is TGTGCCAGCTCACCCCGAGCGGGCATCGCTGAAGCTTTCTTT. It codes for CASSPRAGIAEAFF.

This clonotype was seen many times. The chain links TRBV5-8 to TRBJ2-7, with D possibly matching TRBD2 (6 bases). V was cut by 4 bases and J by 7 bases, with 15 bases left in between. This CDR3 region has 13 residues. The germline V gene has CDR1 SGHTS and CDR2 YDEGEE. CDR3 coding DNA: TGTGCCAGCAGCCTGCGGGGCCCCGGAGAGCAGTACTTC. Its protein product is CASSLRGPGEQYF.